This T cell receptor beta chain was retrieved from a study of cytomegalovirus exposure and HLA in healthy donors. The PCR contained 60 Vbeta and 13 Jbeta primers. TCRdb's table, derived via immunoSEQ multiplex PCR, lists solely in-frame clones and lacks some. This sample yields about 160,000 clones, of which 71% are seen a single time; about 2.7% belongs to the top ten. V was pared by 0 bases and J by 5 bases, with 20 bases between. The CDR3 spans 18 residues. Germline CDR1 is LGHNA and CDR2 is YSLEER. The rearrangement uses TRBV4-3 and TRBJ1-5; D possibly corresponds to TRBD1 (6 bases). This TCR was recovered from a woman aged 25 to 39 in good health and CMV-seronegative. The sample was PBMCs. The CDR3 DNA is TGCGCCAGCAGCCAAGAGCCCGTCCCGGACAGCACCCATCAGCCCCAGCATTTT. Translated: CASSQEPVPDSTHQPQHF.